Given below is one TCR beta chain in context. What antigen it recognizes has not been identified. No qualities accompany the bases; no much larger clone lies one base away. The sample comes from a study of early T cells in non-severe SARS-CoV-2 infection listed by TCRdb under 2021. For the wider study: Because TCR sequencing was done on bulk RNA from unsorted whole blood, the alpha and beta chains could not be paired. Broad study findings and their caveats: VDJdb matching was skewed toward anti-spike CD8 responses and likely underestimated virus-specific expansions, missing private and CD4 specificities.

Library prep was done by 5' RACE. The instrument given in TCRdb is NextSeq 500. The TCR library protocol attached unique molecular identifiers to individual cDNA molecules to correct for sequencing error and PCR bias. Both TCR alpha and beta chains were sequenced, and tight co-correlation was observed between alpha and beta sequence abundances in each sample. Per the original workflow: V gene, J gene and CDR3 annotation of TCR sequences was performed with Decombinator V4. TCRs were defined as expanded if a significant change between any two time points was detected under a Poisson model with p below 0.0001. Abundances of TCRs were expressed as counts per million after normalisation to the total number of TCRs sequenced in each sample. MAIT TCRs were defined by TRAV1-2 paired with TRAJ12, TRAJ20 or TRAJ33, and iNKT TCRs by TRAV10 paired with TRAJ18. A search of VDJdb, accessed on 1 November 2021, was run for TCRs annotated to CMV, EBV and SARS-CoV-2, with TCRs annotated for multiple antigens excluded. TCRdb's own reprocessing of the public reads used fastp at Q25 and MiXCR and kept productive beta chains. Rows merge per CDR3 protein into single entries with the most common DNA and genes. The V and J calls were not made by the authors but by TCRdb's processing. The sample data list fewer than 130,000 distinct CDR3 sequences, and roughly 12% of these were observed just once. 3% to 4.5% of the sample is taken by the ten largest.

A case-control design nested within a healthcare worker cohort in London, UK, was used, with weekly nasopharyngeal swab PCR tests and blood sampling performed. Healthcare workers were enrolled in the week of the UK lockdown, from 23 to 31 March 2020, and were followed every week for up to roughly 15 weeks. Taken from cysteine to phenylalanine, the CDR3 has 15 residues. The retained sequence is limited to the CDR3, 45 bases, with the frame set at the first base. Relative to germline, V is 3 bases shorter and J is 0 bases shorter, with 12 bases between their ends. The germline V gene encodes CDR1 DFQATT and CDR2 SNEGSKA (reference sequence).

This material consisted of whole blood, taken at baseline. The chain was built from TRBV20-1 and TRBJ1-5; TRBD1 might be the D gene, on 5 matching bases. The TCR comes from an adult who was a healthcare worker with PCR-confirmed SARS-CoV-2 infection or an uninfected control (not recorded which). The DNA sequence reads TGCAGTGCTAGTCGGGACGGAATTAGCAATCAGCCCCAGCATTTT. Protein translation: CSASRDGISNQPQHF.